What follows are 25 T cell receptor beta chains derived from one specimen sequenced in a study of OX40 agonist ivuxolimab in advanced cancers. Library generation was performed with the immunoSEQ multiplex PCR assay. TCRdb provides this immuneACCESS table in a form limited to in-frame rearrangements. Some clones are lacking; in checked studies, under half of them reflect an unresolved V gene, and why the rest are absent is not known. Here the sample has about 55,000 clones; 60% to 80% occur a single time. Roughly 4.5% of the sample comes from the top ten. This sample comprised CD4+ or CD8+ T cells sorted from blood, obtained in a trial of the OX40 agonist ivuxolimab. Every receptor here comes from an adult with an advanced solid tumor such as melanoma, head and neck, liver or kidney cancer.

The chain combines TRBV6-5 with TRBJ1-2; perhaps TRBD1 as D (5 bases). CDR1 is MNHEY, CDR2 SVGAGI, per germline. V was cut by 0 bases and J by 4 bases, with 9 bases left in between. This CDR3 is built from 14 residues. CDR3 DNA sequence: TGTGCCAGCAGTTACTCTAGGGGTCTCTATGGCTACACCTTC. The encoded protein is CASSYSRGLYGYTF.

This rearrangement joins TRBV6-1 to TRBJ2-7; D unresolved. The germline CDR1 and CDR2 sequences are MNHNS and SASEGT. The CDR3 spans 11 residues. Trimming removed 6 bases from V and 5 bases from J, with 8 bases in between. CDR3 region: CASSPSNEQYF. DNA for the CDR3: TGTGCCAGCAGCCCCTCAAACGAGCAGTACTTC.

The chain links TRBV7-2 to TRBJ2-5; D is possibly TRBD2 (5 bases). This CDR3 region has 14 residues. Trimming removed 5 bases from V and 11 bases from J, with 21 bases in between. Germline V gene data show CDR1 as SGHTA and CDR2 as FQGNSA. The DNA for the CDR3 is TGTGCCAGCAGCCGACTACCGGCCGACGGAGAGCAGTACTTC. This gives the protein CASSRLPADGEQYF.

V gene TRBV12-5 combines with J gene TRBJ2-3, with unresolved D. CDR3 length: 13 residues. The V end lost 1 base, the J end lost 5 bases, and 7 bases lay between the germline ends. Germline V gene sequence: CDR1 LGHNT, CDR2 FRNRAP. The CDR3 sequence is CASGLATVDTQYF. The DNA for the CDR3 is TGTGCTAGTGGTTTGGCAACCGTAGATACGCAGTATTTT.

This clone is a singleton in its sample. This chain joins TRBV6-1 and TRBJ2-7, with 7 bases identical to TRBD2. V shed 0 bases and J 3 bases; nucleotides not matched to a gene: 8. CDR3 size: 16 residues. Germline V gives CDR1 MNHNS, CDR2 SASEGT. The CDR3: CASSEAETSWYYEQYF. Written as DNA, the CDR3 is TGTGCCAGCAGTGAAGCAGAGACTAGCTGGTACTACGAGCAGTACTTC.

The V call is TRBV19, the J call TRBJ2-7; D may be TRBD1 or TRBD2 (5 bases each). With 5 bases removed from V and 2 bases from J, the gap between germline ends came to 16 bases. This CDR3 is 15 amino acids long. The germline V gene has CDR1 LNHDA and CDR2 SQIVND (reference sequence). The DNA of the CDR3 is TGTGCCAGTAGTCCAAGTGGGGACGGTGCCTACGAGCAGTACTTC. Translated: CASSPSGDGAYEQYF. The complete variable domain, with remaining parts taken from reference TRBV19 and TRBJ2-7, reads DGGITQSPKYLFRKEGQNVTLSCEQNLNHDAMYWYRQDPGQGLRLIYYSQIVNDFQKGDIAEGYSVSREKKESFPLTVTSAQKNPTAFYLCASSPSGDGAYEQYFGPGTRLTVT.

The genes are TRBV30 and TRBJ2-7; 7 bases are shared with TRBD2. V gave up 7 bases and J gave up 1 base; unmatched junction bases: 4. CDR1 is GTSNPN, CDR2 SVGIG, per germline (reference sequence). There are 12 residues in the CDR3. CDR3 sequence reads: CASREGSYEQYF. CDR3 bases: TGTGCCTCCAGGGAGGGTTCCTACGAGCAGTACTTC.

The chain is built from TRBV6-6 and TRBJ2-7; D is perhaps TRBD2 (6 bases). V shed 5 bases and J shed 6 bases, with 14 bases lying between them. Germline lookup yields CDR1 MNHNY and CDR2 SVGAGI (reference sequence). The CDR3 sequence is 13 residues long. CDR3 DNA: TGTGCCAGCAGTCCGCGCGGGGTCGTCGAGCAGTACTTC. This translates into CASSPRGVVEQYF.

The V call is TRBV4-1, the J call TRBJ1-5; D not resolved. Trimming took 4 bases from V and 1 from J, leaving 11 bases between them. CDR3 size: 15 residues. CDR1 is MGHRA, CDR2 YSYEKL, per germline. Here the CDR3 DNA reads TGCGCCAGCAGCCCCATCGGGCAGAGCAATCAGCCCCAGCATTTT. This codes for CASSPIGQSNQPQHF.

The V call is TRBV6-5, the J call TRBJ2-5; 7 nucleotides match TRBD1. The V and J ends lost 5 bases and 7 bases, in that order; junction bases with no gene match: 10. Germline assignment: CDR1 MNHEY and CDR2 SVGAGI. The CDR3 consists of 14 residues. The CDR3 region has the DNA TGTGCCAGCAGTCAAGGACAGGATCGGAGGACCCAGTACTTC. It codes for CASSQGQDRRTQYF.

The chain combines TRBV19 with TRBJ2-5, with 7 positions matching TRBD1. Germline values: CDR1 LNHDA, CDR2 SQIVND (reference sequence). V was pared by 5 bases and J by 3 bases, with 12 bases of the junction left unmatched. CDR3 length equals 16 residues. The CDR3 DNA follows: TGTGCCAGTAGTTCTCGCACCGGGACAGTAGAAGAGACCCAGTACTTC. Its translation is CASSSRTGTVEETQYF.

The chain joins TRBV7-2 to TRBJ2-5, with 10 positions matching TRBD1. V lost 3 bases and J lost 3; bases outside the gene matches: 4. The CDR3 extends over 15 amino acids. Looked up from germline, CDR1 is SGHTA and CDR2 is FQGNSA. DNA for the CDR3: TGTGCCAGCAGCTTGGAGACAGGGGGCAAAGAGACCCAGTACTTC. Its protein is CASSLETGGKETQYF.

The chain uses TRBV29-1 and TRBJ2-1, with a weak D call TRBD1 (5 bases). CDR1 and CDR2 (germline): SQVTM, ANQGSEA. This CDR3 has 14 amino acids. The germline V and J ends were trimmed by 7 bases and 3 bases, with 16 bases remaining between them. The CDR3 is CSGATGTFYNEQFF. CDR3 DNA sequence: TGCAGCGGTGCAACAGGAACCTTCTACAATGAGCAGTTCTTC.

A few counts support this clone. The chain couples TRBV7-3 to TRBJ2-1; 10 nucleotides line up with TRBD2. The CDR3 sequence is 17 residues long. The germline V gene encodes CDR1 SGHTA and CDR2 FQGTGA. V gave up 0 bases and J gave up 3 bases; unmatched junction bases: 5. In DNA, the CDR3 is TGTGCCAGCAGCTTAACTGCCTCTAGCGGGAGCTACAATGAGCAGTTCTTC. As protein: CASSLTASSGSYNEQFF.

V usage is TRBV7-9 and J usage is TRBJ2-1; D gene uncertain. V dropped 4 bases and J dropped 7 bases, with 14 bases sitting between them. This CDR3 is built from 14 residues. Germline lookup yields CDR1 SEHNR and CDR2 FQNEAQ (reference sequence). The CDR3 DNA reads TGTGCCAGCAGCTCAAGGGCCTTCAGGAATGAGCAGTTCTTC. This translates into CASSSRAFRNEQFF.

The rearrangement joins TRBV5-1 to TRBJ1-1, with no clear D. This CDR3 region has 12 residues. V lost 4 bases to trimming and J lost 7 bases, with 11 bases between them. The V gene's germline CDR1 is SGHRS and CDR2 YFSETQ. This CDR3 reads CASSPELGEAFF. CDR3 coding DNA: TGCGCCAGCAGCCCAGAATTGGGTGAAGCTTTCTTT.

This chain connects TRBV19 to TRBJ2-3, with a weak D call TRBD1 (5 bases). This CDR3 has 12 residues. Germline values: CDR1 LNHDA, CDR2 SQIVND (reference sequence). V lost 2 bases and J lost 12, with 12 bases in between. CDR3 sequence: CASSITGPAQYF. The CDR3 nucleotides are TGTGCCAGTAGTATAACAGGCCCCGCTCAGTATTTT.

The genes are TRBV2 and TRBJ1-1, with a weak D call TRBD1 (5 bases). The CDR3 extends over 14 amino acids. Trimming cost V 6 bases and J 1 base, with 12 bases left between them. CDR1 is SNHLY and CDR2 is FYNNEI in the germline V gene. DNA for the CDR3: TGTGCCAGCAGGGGGCCCTTGGGGAACACTGAAGCTTTCTTT. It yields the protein CASRGPLGNTEAFF.

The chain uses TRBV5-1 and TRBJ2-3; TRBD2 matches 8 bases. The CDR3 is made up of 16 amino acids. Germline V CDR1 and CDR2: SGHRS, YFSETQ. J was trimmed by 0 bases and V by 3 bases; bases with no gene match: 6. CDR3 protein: CASSSTGGASTDTQYF. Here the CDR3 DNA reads TGCGCCAGCAGCTCCACCGGGGGGGCGAGCACAGATACGCAGTATTTT.

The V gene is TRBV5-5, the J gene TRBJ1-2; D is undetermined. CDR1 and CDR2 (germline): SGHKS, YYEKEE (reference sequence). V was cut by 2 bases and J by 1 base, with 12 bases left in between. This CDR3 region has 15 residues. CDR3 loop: CASSLAAAVNYGYTF. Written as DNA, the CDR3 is TGTGCCAGCAGCTTAGCGGCAGCCGTTAACTATGGCTACACCTTC.

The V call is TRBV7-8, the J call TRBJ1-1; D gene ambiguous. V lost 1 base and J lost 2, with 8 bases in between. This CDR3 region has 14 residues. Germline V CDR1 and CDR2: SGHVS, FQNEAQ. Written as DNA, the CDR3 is TGTGCCAGCAGCTTAGACAGAGACAACACTGAAGCTTTCTTT. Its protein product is CASSLDRDNTEAFF.

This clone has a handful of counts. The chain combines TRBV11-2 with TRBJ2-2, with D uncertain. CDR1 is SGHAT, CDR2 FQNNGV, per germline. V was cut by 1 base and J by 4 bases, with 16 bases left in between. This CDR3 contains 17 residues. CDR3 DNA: TGTGCCAGCAGCTTAGTGGGCTCTTTCGCCCCCACCGGGGAGCTGTTTTTT. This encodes CASSLVGSFAPTGELFF.

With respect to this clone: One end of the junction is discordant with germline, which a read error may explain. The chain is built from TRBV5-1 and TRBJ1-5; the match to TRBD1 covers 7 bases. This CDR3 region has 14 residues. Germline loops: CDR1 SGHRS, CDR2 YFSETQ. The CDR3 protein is CASSRGGWNQPQHF. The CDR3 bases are TGTGCCAGCAGCAGGGGGGGATGGAATCAGCCCCAGCATTTT.

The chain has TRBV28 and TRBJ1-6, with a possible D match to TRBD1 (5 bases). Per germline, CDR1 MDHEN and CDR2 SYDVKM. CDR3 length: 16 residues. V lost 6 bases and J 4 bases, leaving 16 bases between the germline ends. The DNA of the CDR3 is TGTGCCAGCAGCCGTACAGGCCCCGGGTATAATTCACCCCTCCACTTT. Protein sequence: CASSRTGPGYNSPLHF.

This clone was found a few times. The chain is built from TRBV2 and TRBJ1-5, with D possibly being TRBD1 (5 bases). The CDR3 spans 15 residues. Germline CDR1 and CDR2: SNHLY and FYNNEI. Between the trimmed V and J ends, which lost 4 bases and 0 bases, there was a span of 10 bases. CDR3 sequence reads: CASSAQGFSNQPQHF. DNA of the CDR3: TGTGCCAGCAGTGCCCAGGGCTTTAGCAATCAGCCCCAGCATTTT.